This entry lists 18 T cell receptor beta chains sequenced from one sample in a study of cytomegalovirus exposure and HLA in healthy donors. The PCR contained 60 Vbeta and 13 Jbeta primers. Profiled with immunoSEQ multiplex PCR; TCRdb holds only in-frame clones, not every one. This table has around 150,000 clones, approximately 78% appearing once. The sequenced material came from PBMCs. These receptors all stem from a woman aged 50 to 60 in good health and CMV-seropositive.

The J gene is TRBJ1-4, the V gene TRBV27; D not certain. V lost 6 bases and J lost 7, with 15 bases in between. CDR3 length equals 14 residues. In germline, CDR1 is MNHEY, CDR2 SMNVEV (reference sequence). The CDR3 is CASSIGSLGEKLFF. CDR3 nucleotides: TGTGCCAGCAGCATCGGGTCATTGGGTGAAAAACTGTTTTTT.

The chain uses TRBV5-1 and TRBJ2-1; 8 bases map to TRBD1. Germline V gene sequence: CDR1 SGHRS, CDR2 YFSETQ. Trimming took 4 bases from V and 8 from J; bases not matched to a gene: 11. The length of the CDR3 is 15 residues. The CDR3 DNA follows: TGCGCCAGCAGCGTTTCAGGGGGCGCAGGGTATGAGCAGTTCTTC. Protein product: CASSVSGGAGYEQFF. The full variable domain, rest sourced from reference TRBV5-1 and TRBJ2-1, is KAGVTQTPRYLIKTRGQQVTLSCSPISGHRSVSWYQQTPGQGLQFLFEYFSETQRNKGNFPGRFSGRQFSNSRSEMNVSTLELGDSALYLCASSVSGGAGYEQFFGPGTRLTVL.

The genes are TRBV2 and TRBJ2-7, with D possibly being TRBD2 (5 bases). The germline gives CDR1 SNHLY, CDR2 FYNNEI. The CDR3 covers 14 residues. V was cut by 2 bases and J by 3 bases, with 11 bases left in between. CDR3 region: CASSEIVGLYEQYF. The CDR3 DNA reads TGTGCCAGCAGTGAAATCGTTGGACTCTACGAGCAGTACTTC.

This clone was recorded a few times. This chain connects TRBV11-2 to TRBJ2-5, with a weak D call TRBD1 (6 bases). The CDR3 covers 13 residues. The V end lost 5 bases, the J end lost 4 bases, and 11 bases lay between the germline ends. Germline CDR1 and CDR2: SGHAT and FQNNGV. The CDR3 protein is CASSLQGIETQYF. CDR3 DNA sequence: TGTGCCAGCAGCCTACAGGGCATAGAGACCCAGTACTTC.

The chain joins TRBV9 to TRBJ2-3; D gene unclear. The germline V gene encodes CDR1 SGDLS and CDR2 YYNGEE. The CDR3 spans 14 residues. Between the trimmed V and J ends, which lost 0 bases and 1 base, there was a span of 6 bases. In DNA, the CDR3 is TGTGCCAGCAGCGTAGACGGTGGCACAGATACGCAGTATTTT. Translation gives CASSVDGGTDTQYF.

This clone was picked up one time. The CDR3 loop reads CASSPGQGKEKLFF. The DNA for the CDR3 is TGTGCTAGCTCTCCGGGACAGGGAAAGGAAAAACTGTTTTTT. J is TRBJ1-4 and V is TRBV7-7, with 9 bases lining up with TRBD1. CDR1 and CDR2 from the germline V gene are SSHAT and FNYEAQ (reference sequence). This CDR3 has 14 amino acids.

The chain is built from TRBV18 and TRBJ1-4; a weak D match, TRBD1 (5 bases). Germline CDR1 KGHSH, CDR2 LQKENI. The V gene lost 3 bases and the J gene lost 4 bases, with 6 bases spanning the gap. CDR3 size: 13 residues. This CDR3 is CASSPGGNEKLFF. The CDR3 DNA reads as TGTGCCAGCTCACCCGGGGGTAATGAAAAACTGTTTTTT.

The rearrangement joins TRBV18 to TRBJ1-3, with unresolved D. Germline lookup yields CDR1 KGHSH and CDR2 LQKENI. This CDR3 has 16 residues. The germline V and J ends were trimmed by 4 bases and 0 bases, with 13 bases remaining between them. The DNA for the CDR3 is TGTGCCAGCTCACTCAGGACTGACCACTCTGGAAACACCATATATTTT. This codes for CASSLRTDHSGNTIYF.

Turning to this clone: Different DNA sequences within this sample yield the same CDR3. The chain combines TRBV30 with TRBJ1-2, with TRBD1 as a possible D gene (6 bases). The CDR3 length is 13 residues. Germline V gives CDR1 GTSNPN, CDR2 SVGIG (reference sequence). V gave up 0 bases and J gave up 8 bases, with 13 bases separating them. The DNA of the CDR3 is TGTGCCTGGAGTGTCGGCAGGGGAGTCGGCTACACCTTC. Protein sequence: CAWSVGRGVGYTF.

The J gene is TRBJ1-2, the V gene TRBV5-1; TRBD1 matches 9 bases. The CDR3 has 17 amino acids. Germline V lookup: CDR1 SGHRS, CDR2 YFSETQ. After removal of 2 bases from V and 8 bases from J, the junction contained 16 bases not matched to a gene. CDR3 DNA sequence: TGCGCCAGCAGCTTCTATGGACAGGGGAGGCGATCCGGCGGCTACACCTTC. It translates to CASSFYGQGRRSGGYTF.

This clone was counted between two and nine times. The chain uses TRBV5-1 and TRBJ2-3, with D possibly matching TRBD1 (6 bases). From germline, CDR1 is SGHRS and CDR2 YFSETQ. Trimming removed 3 bases from V and 5 bases from J, with 31 bases in between. CDR3 length: 20 residues. CDR3 sequence: CASSSQGIPFSDHAKDTQYF. For the CDR3, the DNA is TGCGCCAGCAGCTCCCAGGGGATCCCTTTTAGCGACCACGCCAAAGATACGCAGTATTTT.

The gene calls are TRBV29-1 and TRBJ2-7; TRBD2 agrees at 8 bases. V lost 7 bases, J lost 2 bases, and 4 bases stayed unmatched. Germline V CDR1 and CDR2: SQVTM, ANQGSEA. CDR3 size: 12 residues. CDR3 sequence reads: CSGGTSAYEQYF. The CDR3 bases are TGCAGCGGGGGGACTAGTGCCTACGAGCAGTACTTC.

The table lists this clone with a count of one. V and J are TRBV6-6 and TRBJ1-5; tentative D call: TRBD1 (5 bases). Germline V gene lookup returns CDR1 MNHNY and CDR2 SVGAGI (reference sequence). V lost 5 bases, J lost 3 bases, and 17 bases lay in between. The length of the CDR3 is 16 residues. CDR3 DNA: TGTGCCAGCAGTCAACCTGGGGGGGGGTCCAATCAGCCCCAGCATTTT. Residues: CASSQPGGGSNQPQHF.

The chain has TRBV11-2 and TRBJ2-1; 13 nucleotides align to TRBD2. V gave up 3 bases and J gave up 5 bases; unmatched junction bases: 1. Germline V lookup: CDR1 SGHAT, CDR2 FQNNGV. This CDR3 region has 15 residues. CDR3 in DNA: TGTGCCAGCAGCTTGGGACTAGCGGGGAACAATGAGCAGTTCTTC. This encodes CASSLGLAGNNEQFF.

This clone was observed a single time. The chain employs TRBV19 and TRBJ2-1; possible D gene TRBD1, 5 bases. Germline V gene data show CDR1 as LNHDA and CDR2 as SQIVND (reference sequence). V was pared by 3 bases and J by 12 bases, with 12 bases between. This CDR3 spans 12 amino acids. The CDR3 region has the DNA TGTGCCAGTAGTATGGCCAGGGCGCTGCAGTTCTTC. It specifies CASSMARALQFF. The variable domain in full, with the rest retrieved from reference TRBV19 and TRBJ2-1, is DGGITQSPKYLFRKEGQNVTLSCEQNLNHDAMYWYRQDPGQGLRLIYYSQIVNDFQKGDIAEGYSVSREKKESFPLTVTSAQKNPTAFYLCASSMARALQFFGPGTRLTVL.

V usage is TRBV29-1 and J usage is TRBJ2-3; a weak D match, TRBD2 (6 bases). The germline CDR1 and CDR2 sequences are SQVTM and ANQGSEA. The ends were cut back, 7 bases at V and 2 bases at J, with 13 bases in the middle. This CDR3 is 13 amino acids long. The CDR3 spells CSASGLYTDTQYF. For the CDR3, the DNA is TGCAGCGCTTCGGGACTTTACACAGATACGCAGTATTTT.

CDR3 sequence: CAWRSGQGFATYNSPLHF. The CDR3 DNA reads as TGTGCCTGGAGATCGGGACAGGGGTTTGCTACCTATAATTCACCCCTCCACTTT. The chain has TRBV30 and TRBJ1-6, with 10 bases matching TRBD1. The CDR3 sequence is 18 residues long. V was clipped by 3 bases and J by 2 bases; unmatched bases: 10. Per the germline V gene, CDR1 is GTSNPN and CDR2 is SVGIG (reference sequence).

The chain uses TRBV6-1 and TRBJ2-5, with 8 bases matching TRBD2. Germline values: CDR1 MNHNS, CDR2 SASEGT. This CDR3 is 15 amino acids long. After removal of 2 bases from V and 5 bases from J, the junction contained 7 bases not matched to a gene. CDR3 loop: CASSEPGLGQETQYF. Here the CDR3 DNA reads TGTGCCAGCAGTGAACCGGGACTAGGGCAGGAGACCCAGTACTTC.